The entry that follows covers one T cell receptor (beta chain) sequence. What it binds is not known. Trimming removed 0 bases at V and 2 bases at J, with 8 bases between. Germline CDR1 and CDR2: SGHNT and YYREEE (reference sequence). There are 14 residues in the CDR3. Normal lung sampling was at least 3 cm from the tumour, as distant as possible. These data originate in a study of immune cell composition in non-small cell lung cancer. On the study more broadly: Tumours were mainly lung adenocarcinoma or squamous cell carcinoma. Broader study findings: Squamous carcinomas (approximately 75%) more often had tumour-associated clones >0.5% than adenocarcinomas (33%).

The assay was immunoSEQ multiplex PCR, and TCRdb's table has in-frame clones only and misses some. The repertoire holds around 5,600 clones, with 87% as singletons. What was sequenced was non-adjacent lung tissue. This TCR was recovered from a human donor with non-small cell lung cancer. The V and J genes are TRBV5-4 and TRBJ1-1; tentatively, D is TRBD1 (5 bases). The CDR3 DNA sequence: TGTGCCAGCAGCTTGGGGACACTCAACACTGAAGCTTTCTTT. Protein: CASSLGTLNTEAFF.